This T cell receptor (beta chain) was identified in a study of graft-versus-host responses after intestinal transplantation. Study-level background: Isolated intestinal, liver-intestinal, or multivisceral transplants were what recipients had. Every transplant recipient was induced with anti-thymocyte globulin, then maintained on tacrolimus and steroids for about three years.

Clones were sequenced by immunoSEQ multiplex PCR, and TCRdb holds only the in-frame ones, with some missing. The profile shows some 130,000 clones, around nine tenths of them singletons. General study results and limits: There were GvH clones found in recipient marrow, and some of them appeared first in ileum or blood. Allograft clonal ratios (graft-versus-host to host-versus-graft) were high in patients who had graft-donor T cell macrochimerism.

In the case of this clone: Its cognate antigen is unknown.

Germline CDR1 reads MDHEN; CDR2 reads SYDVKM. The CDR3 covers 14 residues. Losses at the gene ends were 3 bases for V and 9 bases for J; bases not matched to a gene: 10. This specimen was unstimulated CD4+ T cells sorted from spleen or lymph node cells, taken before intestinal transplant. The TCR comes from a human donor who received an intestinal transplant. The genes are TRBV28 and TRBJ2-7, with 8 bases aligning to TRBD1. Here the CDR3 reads CASSLGGTGGTQYF. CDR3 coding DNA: TGTGCCAGCAGTTTGGGTGGGACAGGAGGTACGCAGTACTTC.